These 30 T cell receptor beta chains were sequenced from one sample in a study of identical twins listed by TCRdb under 2016. Receptors were amplified or captured by 5' RACE. The instrument given in TCRdb is Illumina HiSeq 2000. TCRdb handled the public reads itself, with Q25 trimming in fastp and clone calling in MiXCR, and kept productive beta chains. A single entry per CDR3 protein holds the most common genes and DNA from its merged rows. The sample table holds 500,000 to 600,000 distinct CDR3 sequences, of which approximately 22% were seen once. Approximately 0.95% of the sample is taken by the ten largest. The same sample was also used in a study of T cells expressing NK-cell markers.

Input material: CD4+ T cells sorted from blood. The receptors were gathered from a woman aged 18-35 years in good health.

The sample holds a few counts of this clonotype. The V and J genes are TRBV12-3 or TRBV12-4 and TRBJ2-1, with 8 bases fitting TRBD2. V was clipped by 3 bases and J by 5 bases; unmatched bases: 9. The CDR3 length is 16 residues. DNA of the CDR3: TGTGCCAGCAGTTTTGATTGGCGGGGGGTCCACAATGAGCAGTTCTTC. This sequence encodes CASSFDWRGVHNEQFF.

V is TRBV24-1 and J is TRBJ2-1, with 8 bases identical to TRBD2. Looked up from germline, CDR1 is KGHDR and CDR2 is SFDVKD. With V trimmed by 9 bases and J by 9 bases, 12 bases remained unmatched. The CDR3 sequence is 14 residues long. The CDR3 DNA reads TGTGCCACCTTGCGGGAGGAGGAGTTGGGTGAGCAGTTCTTC. This translates into CATLREEELGEQFF.

The rearrangement uses TRBV19 and TRBJ2-2; D uncertain. Trimming pared 3 bases from V and 4 bases from J, leaving 9 bases between. The CDR3 consists of 14 residues. Germline assignment: CDR1 LNHDA and CDR2 SQIVND (reference sequence). CDR3 loop: CASSIGYPTGELFF. The CDR3 nucleotides read TGTGCCAGTAGTATCGGTTACCCCACCGGGGAGCTGTTTTTT.

This sequence joins TRBV6-1 and TRBJ1-3; D ambiguous. V lost 0 bases to trimming and J lost 2 bases, with 8 bases between them. The CDR3 runs 15 residues. Germline-derived CDR1 and CDR2 are MNHNS and SASEGT. For the CDR3, the DNA is TGTGCCAGCAGTGAAGCGCGTCAGGCTGGAAACACCATATATTTT. The encoded protein is CASSEARQAGNTIYF.

The J gene is TRBJ2-7, the V gene TRBV7-6; 14 positions match TRBD2. The CDR3 contains 17 residues. The germline CDR1 and CDR2 sequences are SGHVS and FNYEAQ. The junction had 8 bases not matched to a gene; V was cut back by 1 base and J by 6 bases. The CDR3 reads CASSLVGLAGAPREQYF. As DNA, the CDR3 is TGTGCCAGCAGCTTAGTGGGACTAGCGGGAGCCCCTCGCGAGCAGTACTTC.

This clonotype has more than one count but fewer than ten. The rearrangement joins TRBV20-1 to TRBJ1-2; no clear D gene. The CDR3 consists of 14 residues. Trimming left V 6 bases short and J 4 bases short, with 18 bases between. Germline CDR1 and CDR2: DFQATT and SNEGSKA (reference sequence). CDR3: CSAVFESTLYGYTF. The CDR3 DNA reads TGCAGTGCCGTTTTCGAGAGTACACTCTATGGCTACACCTTC.

This clonotype was seen many times. The chain recombines TRBV29-1 with TRBJ2-3; D is undetermined. V dropped 3 bases and J dropped 4 bases, with 17 bases sitting between them. Germline V CDR1 and CDR2: SQVTM, ANQGSEA. The CDR3 spans 15 residues. CDR3 in amino acids: CSVETAVGSADTQYF. CDR3 sequence (DNA): TGCAGCGTTGAGACGGCAGTCGGGTCGGCAGATACGCAGTATTTT.

On this clonotype itself: The junction departs from germline at one end; a sequencing error may be responsible. This rearrangement joins TRBV12-3 or TRBV12-4 to TRBJ1-3; D is perhaps TRBD1 (6 bases). The CDR3 has 14 residues. The DNA of the CDR3 is TGTGCCAGCAGTTTTGTCACGCGGCGGGACACCTTATATTTT. Its protein product is CASSFVTRRDTLYF.

The rearrangement joins TRBV10-3 to TRBJ2-3; 7 bases are shared with TRBD2. Germline assignment: CDR1 ENHRY and CDR2 SYGVKD. Losses at the gene ends were 0 bases for V and 5 bases for J; bases not matched to a gene: 5. There are 15 residues in the CDR3. The CDR3 is CAISESGRGGDTQYF. Written as DNA, the CDR3 is TGTGCCATCAGTGAGTCGGGGAGGGGTGGAGATACGCAGTATTTT.

V is TRBV20-1 and J is TRBJ1-3; D perhaps matches TRBD1 (6 bases). CDR1 is DFQATT and CDR2 is SNEGSKA in the germline V gene (reference sequence). The CDR3 spans 14 residues. Trimming took 3 bases from V and 1 from J, leaving 10 bases between them. The CDR3 coding sequence is TGCAGTGCTAGTAGACAGGTATCTGGAAACACCATATATTTT. Residues: CSASRQVSGNTIYF.

The genes are TRBV7-6 and TRBJ2-6, with D uncertain. Germline V lookup: CDR1 SGHVS, CDR2 FNYEAQ. CDR3 length: 16 amino acids. V lost 0 bases, J lost 1 base, and 7 bases lay in between. The CDR3 region is CASSLAGASGANVLTF. The DNA for the CDR3 is TGTGCCAGCAGCTTAGCGGGTGCATCTGGGGCCAACGTCCTGACTTTC.

V and J are TRBV25-1 and TRBJ2-1, with a possible D match to TRBD1 (5 bases). Germline V gives CDR1 MGHDK, CDR2 SYGVNS. The germline V and J ends were trimmed by 2 bases and 7 bases, with 9 bases remaining between them. The CDR3 runs 13 residues. CDR3 sequence: CASSEPDRNEQFF. The CDR3 DNA reads TGTGCCAGCAGTGAACCCGACAGAAATGAGCAGTTCTTC. The full variable domain, its missing parts supplied by reference TRBV25-1 and TRBJ2-1, is EADIYQTPRYLVIGTGKKITLECSQTMGHDKMYWYQQDPGMELHLIHYSYGVNSTEKGDLSSESTVSRIRTEHFPLTLESARPSHTSQYLCASSEPDRNEQFFGPGTRLTVL.

The chain's CDR3 is CSPRALSHNEQFF. CDR3 bases: TGCAGCCCCCGGGCCCTGAGTCACAATGAGCAGTTCTTC. This chain connects TRBV29-1 to TRBJ2-1, with D unresolved. V was pared by 8 bases and J by 5 bases, with 16 bases between. CDR1 and CDR2 from the germline V gene are SQVTM and ANQGSEA. The CDR3 totals 13 residues.

The CDR3 reads CSARVSSGGRYNEQFF. The CDR3, as DNA: TGCAGTGCTAGAGTCTCTAGCGGGGGGAGGTACAATGAGCAGTTCTTC. The chain has TRBV20-1 and TRBJ2-1, with 11 bases matching TRBD2. With V trimmed by 1 base and J by 4 bases, 6 bases remained unmatched. The CDR3 consists of 16 residues. The germline V gene has CDR1 DFQATT and CDR2 SNEGSKA (reference sequence).

The chain employs TRBV3-1 and TRBJ2-7; D is unresolved. This CDR3 spans 12 amino acids. Germline V gene sequence: CDR1 LGHDT, CDR2 YNNKEL (reference sequence). Trimming shortened V by 1 base and J by 3 bases, and 4 bases separated the two germline ends. The CDR3 nucleotides are TGTGCCAGCAGCCAAGTATTCTACGAGCAGTACTTC. Translated: CASSQVFYEQYF.

Only a few counts were recorded for this clonotype. The rearrangement uses TRBV4-1 and TRBJ2-1; tentative D call: TRBD2 (5 bases). Trimming left V 3 bases short and J 9 bases short, with 12 bases between. The CDR3 spans 13 residues. Germline lookup yields CDR1 MGHRA and CDR2 YSYEKL. The CDR3 bases are TGCGCCAGCAGCCACGCCTCCGGGGTTGAGCAGTTCTTC. This encodes CASSHASGVEQFF.

This rearrangement joins TRBV20-1 to TRBJ2-1, with 8 bases identical to TRBD2. The junction had 11 bases not matched to a gene; V was cut back by 5 bases and J by 5 bases. This CDR3 has 15 amino acids. CDR1 and CDR2 from the germline V gene are DFQATT and SNEGSKA (reference sequence). The CDR3 DNA follows: TGCAGTGCTCGTCTCCCGGGACTAGGTAACAATGAGCAGTTCTTC. This encodes CSARLPGLGNNEQFF.

This clonotype was seen only a few times. The chain carries TRBV15 and TRBJ2-1; 7 bases agree with TRBD1. Germline loops: CDR1 LNHNV, CDR2 YYDKDF (reference sequence). The CDR3 covers 14 residues. V lost 0 bases, J lost 10 bases, and 6 bases stayed unmatched. The CDR3 protein is CATSRDPTGTEQFF. In nucleotides, the CDR3 is TGTGCCACCAGCAGAGATCCGACAGGGACCGAGCAGTTCTTC.

This clonotype was detected a few times. The V and J genes are TRBV27 and TRBJ1-6, with 9 bases aligning to TRBD1. This CDR3 comprises 14 residues. V was clipped by 4 bases and J by 11 bases; unmatched bases: 6. The germline V gene has CDR1 MNHEY and CDR2 SMNVEV (reference sequence). CDR3 DNA: TGTGCCAGCAGTTCACAGGGGGCGAAAGCACCCCTCCACTTT. This gives the protein CASSSQGAKAPLHF.

The chain couples TRBV12-3 or TRBV12-4 to TRBJ1-4; possible D gene TRBD1, 5 bases. This CDR3 region has 15 residues. V lost 3 bases and J 10 bases, leaving 18 bases between the germline ends. The CDR3 loop is CASSFLKVGGGKLFF. CDR3 nucleotides: TGTGCCAGCAGTTTTCTCAAGGTTGGCGGGGGAAAACTGTTTTTT.

The chain uses TRBV5-1 and TRBJ2-3, with 8 bases identical to TRBD2. The CDR3 runs 14 residues. Germline lookup yields CDR1 SGHRS and CDR2 YFSETQ. V gave up 6 bases and J gave up 0 bases; unmatched junction bases: 3. This CDR3 reads CASKLAESTDTQYF. The CDR3 DNA follows: TGCGCCAGCAAACTAGCGGAGAGCACAGATACGCAGTATTTT.

This clonotype was detected a few times. The chain joins TRBV18 to TRBJ2-7, with TRBD2 as a possible D gene (5 bases). Trimming took 2 bases from V and 3 from J, leaving 14 bases between them. Germline V gives CDR1 KGHSH, CDR2 LQKENI. There are 15 residues in the CDR3. This chain's CDR3 is CASSPEGLYDYEQYF. CDR3 DNA sequence: TGTGCCAGCTCACCAGAGGGTCTATACGACTACGAGCAGTACTTC. The variable domain in full, completed from reference TRBV18 and TRBJ2-7, reads NAGVMQNPRHLVRRRGQEARLRCSPMKGHSHVYWYRQLPEEGLKFMVYLQKENIIDESGMPKERFSAEFPKEGPSILRIQQVVRGDSAAYFCASSPEGLYDYEQYFGPGTRLTVT.

This clonotype turned up a few times. The chain has TRBV12-3 or TRBV12-4 and TRBJ1-2, with 11 positions matching TRBD1. J was trimmed by 4 bases and V by 6 bases; bases with no gene match: 10. There are 16 residues in the CDR3. The CDR3, as DNA: TGTGCCAGCAGACCGCCCAGGACAGGGGGCCTCTATGGCTACACCTTC. Protein product: CASRPPRTGGLYGYTF.

The chain links TRBV29-1 to TRBJ2-2, with D uncertain. The CDR3 contains 11 residues. Looked up from germline, CDR1 is SQVTM and CDR2 is ANQGSEA. The germline V and J ends were trimmed by 5 bases and 5 bases, with 6 bases remaining between them. The CDR3 DNA reads as TGCAGCGTTCCAATTACCGGGGAGCTGTTTTTT. It is translated as CSVPITGELFF.

This clonotype has only a few counts. The chain has TRBV6-5 and TRBJ2-7; the D gene is possibly TRBD1 (6 bases). V lost 2 bases and J lost 2, with 10 bases in between. CDR1 and CDR2 from the germline V gene are MNHEY and SVGAGI. The CDR3 extends over 14 amino acids. For the CDR3, the DNA is TGTGCCAGCAGTTACGCAGCAGGGGCCTACGAGCAGTACTTC. Translation gives CASSYAAGAYEQYF.

The CDR3 DNA reads as TGTGCCAGCAGTTTCTCAGGTATTGAAAAACTGTTTTTT. It yields the protein CASSFSGIEKLFF. This chain connects TRBV12-3 or TRBV12-4 to TRBJ1-4; D is ambiguous. V was trimmed by 3 bases and J by 7 bases, leaving 9 bases between them. The CDR3 spans 13 residues.

V is TRBV12-3 or TRBV12-4 and J is TRBJ2-7, with 8 bases that match TRBD1. The length of the CDR3 is 15 residues. V shed 4 bases, J shed 2 bases, and the junction held 7 bases outside the gene matches. The CDR3 DNA sequence: TGTGCCAGCAGTTCCCGGACAGGGAATACCTACGAGCAGTACTTC. Translated: CASSSRTGNTYEQYF.

This clonotype came up a few times. The V and J genes are TRBV20-1 and TRBJ2-7; TRBD2 agrees at 11 bases. With V trimmed by 1 base and J by 1 base, 3 bases remained unmatched. The germline CDR1 and CDR2 sequences are DFQATT and SNEGSKA (reference sequence). This CDR3 contains 15 residues. This chain's CDR3 is CSARATSGISYEQYF. In DNA form, the CDR3 reads TGCAGTGCTAGAGCGACTAGCGGGATTTCCTACGAGCAGTACTTC.

The chain combines TRBV20-1 with TRBJ2-5, with TRBD2 as a possible D gene (6 bases). The germline V gene encodes CDR1 DFQATT and CDR2 SNEGSKA (reference sequence). The CDR3 extends over 13 amino acids. V dropped 5 bases and J dropped 4 bases, with 14 bases sitting between them. The CDR3 here is CSARSTSPETQYF. The DNA for the CDR3 is TGCAGTGCTCGGTCCACTAGCCCAGAGACCCAGTACTTC.

In this sample, this clonotype turned up a few times. The chain couples TRBV10-3 to TRBJ1-1, with 8 bases lining up with TRBD1. The CDR3 totals 15 residues. CDR1 ENHRY and CDR2 SYGVKD come from the germline V gene. The V and J ends lost 3 bases and 1 base, in that order; junction bases with no gene match: 4. CDR3 DNA sequence: TGTGCCATCAGTGACAGGGGGCAAGGGAACACTGAAGCTTTCTTT. It encodes CAISDRGQGNTEAFF.